Each of the 7 T cell receptor beta chains below was sequenced from the same sample in a study of regulatory T cells in long-lasting Graves disease. Construction of TCR beta libraries relied on iRepertoire HTBI primers and on Arm-PCR targeting CDR3 regions. TCRdb re-derived calls from the multiplex PCR reads in MiXCR, one entry per CDR3 protein. The sample contains approximately 490,000 distinct CDR3 sequences, under 20% of which appear only once. The time point denotes: newly diagnosed GD, antithyroid drugs for less than 3 months. The TCR library was made from RNA that had been extracted from PBMCs in TRIzol. The sample was also reused in another study, on T cells in Graves' hyperthyroidism and ophthalmopathy.

Sample: peripheral blood mononuclear cells (PBMCs), taken at new diagnosis, from a patient treated with antithyroid drugs. The receptors were gathered from a man aged 40-50 years with Graves disease.

This clonotype was seen just once. Just one base apart from a much larger clone, this may be a read error. The gene calls are TRBV7-9 and TRBJ2-5, with D tentatively TRBD2 (5 bases). The germline V gene encodes CDR1 SEHNR and CDR2 FQNEAQ (reference sequence). The CDR3 is made up of 11 amino acids. The CDR3 spells CAGSLEGTQYF. CDR3 bases: TGTGCCGGCAGCTTAGAGGGGACCCAGTACTTC. The full variable domain, in which reference TRBV7-9 and TRBJ2-5 provide the parts outside the CDR3, is DTGVSQNPRHKITKRGQNVTFRCDPISEHNRLYWYRQTLGQGPEFLTYFQNEAQLEKSRLLSDRFSAERPKGSFSTLEIQRTEQGDSAMYLCAGSLEGTQYFGPGTRLLVL.

This clonotype was observed at least ten times. The chain joins TRBV18 to TRBJ2-4, with 9 bases matching TRBD1. The V gene's germline CDR1 is KGHSH and CDR2 LQKENI. Trimming took 0 bases from V and 7 from J; bases not matched to a gene: 4. The CDR3 has 15 residues. As DNA, the CDR3 is TGTGCCAGCTCACCACCGCGACAGGGGGACAACATTCAGTACTTC. Protein product: CASSPPRQGDNIQYF.

This clonotype was recorded many times. The chain is built from TRBV11-2 and TRBJ2-7, with TRBD1 matching 12 bases. The CDR3 spans 16 residues. The V and J ends lost 4 bases and 5 bases, in that order; junction bases with no gene match: 9. CDR1 and CDR2 from the germline V gene are SGHAT and FQNNGV. The CDR3: CASSSLRGQGAHEQYF. DNA for the CDR3: TGTGCCAGCAGCTCCTTACGGGGACAGGGGGCCCACGAGCAGTACTTC. The complete variable domain, with remaining parts taken from reference TRBV11-2 and TRBJ2-7, reads EAGVAQSPRYKIIEKRQSVAFWCNPISGHATLYWYQQILGQGPKLLIQFQNNGVVDDSQLPKDRFSAERLKGVDSTLKIQPAKLEDSAVYLCASSSLRGQGAHEQYFGPGTRLTVT.

The chain is built from TRBV2 and TRBJ2-7; 13 bases fit TRBD2. The junction had 8 bases not matched to a gene; V was cut back by 6 bases and J by 3 bases. The CDR3 is 16 amino acids. CDR1 and CDR2 from the germline V gene are SNHLY and FYNNEI. The CDR3 region has the DNA TGTGCCAGCAGGGGGACTAGCGGGACTTACAACTACGAGCAGTACTTC. This gives the protein CASRGTSGTYNYEQYF.

This clonotype has a handful of counts. J is TRBJ2-2 and V is TRBV20-1, with TRBD2 matching 14 bases. J lost 3 bases, V lost 1 base, and 1 base had no gene match. This CDR3 spans 16 amino acids. Per the germline V gene, CDR1 is DFQATT and CDR2 is SNEGSKA (reference sequence). The CDR3 spells CSARGLAGGDTGELFF. As DNA, the CDR3 is TGCAGTGCTAGAGGACTAGCGGGAGGGGACACCGGGGAGCTGTTTTTT.

This clonotype was observed at least ten times. The rearrangement links TRBV13 to TRBJ2-5, with a tentative D call TRBD2 (5 bases). From germline, CDR1 is PRHDT and CDR2 FYEKMQ (reference sequence). The CDR3 totals 15 residues. Trimming pared 3 bases from V and 1 base from J, leaving 12 bases between. This CDR3 reads CASSFPGGGQETQYF. Here the CDR3 DNA reads TGTGCCAGCAGCTTTCCAGGTGGAGGCCAAGAGACCCAGTACTTC.

This chain links TRBV9 with TRBJ2-3, with 7 bases lining up with TRBD2. Germline V gene data show CDR1 as SGDLS and CDR2 as YYNGEE. Germline trimming cut 2 bases from V and 6 bases from J; bases unmatched to any gene: 12. CDR3 length equals 16 residues. For the CDR3, the DNA is TGTGCCAGCAGCGTCGGGACTACCAAAAAGCGGGATACGCAGTATTTT. It codes for CASSVGTTKKRDTQYF.